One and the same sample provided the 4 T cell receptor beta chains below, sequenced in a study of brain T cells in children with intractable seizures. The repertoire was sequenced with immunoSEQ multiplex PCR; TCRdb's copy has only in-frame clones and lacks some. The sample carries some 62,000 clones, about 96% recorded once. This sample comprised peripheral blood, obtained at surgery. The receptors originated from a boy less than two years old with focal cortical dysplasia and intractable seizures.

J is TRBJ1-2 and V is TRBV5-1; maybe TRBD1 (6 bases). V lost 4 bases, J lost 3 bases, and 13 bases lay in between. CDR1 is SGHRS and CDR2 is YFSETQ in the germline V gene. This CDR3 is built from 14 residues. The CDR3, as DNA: TGCGCCAGCAGCGGGAGGGGGTCGTACTATGGCTACACCTTC. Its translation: CASSGRGSYYGYTF. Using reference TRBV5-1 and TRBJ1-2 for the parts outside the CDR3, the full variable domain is KAGVTQTPRYLIKTRGQQVTLSCSPISGHRSVSWYQQTPGQGLQFLFEYFSETQRNKGNFPGRFSGRQFSNSRSEMNVSTLELGDSALYLCASSGRGSYYGYTFGSGTRLTVV.

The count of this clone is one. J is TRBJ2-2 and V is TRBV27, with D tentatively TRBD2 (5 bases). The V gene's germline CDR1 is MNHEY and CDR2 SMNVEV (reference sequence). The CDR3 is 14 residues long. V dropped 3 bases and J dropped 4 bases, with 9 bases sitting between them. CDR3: CASSFSRGTGELFF. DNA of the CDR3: TGTGCCAGCAGTTTTAGTCGGGGCACCGGGGAGCTGTTTTTT.

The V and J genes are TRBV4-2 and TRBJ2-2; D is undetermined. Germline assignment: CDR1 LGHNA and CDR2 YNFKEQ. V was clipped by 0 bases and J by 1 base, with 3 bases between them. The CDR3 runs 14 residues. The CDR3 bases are TGTGCCAGCAGCCAAGAGGGGAACACCGGGGAGCTGTTTTTT. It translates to CASSQEGNTGELFF.

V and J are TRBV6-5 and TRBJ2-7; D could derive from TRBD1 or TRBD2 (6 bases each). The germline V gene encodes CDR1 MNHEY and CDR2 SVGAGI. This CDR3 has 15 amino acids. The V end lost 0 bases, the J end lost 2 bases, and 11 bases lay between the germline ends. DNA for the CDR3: TGTGCCAGCAGTTACTCGAACCGGGGGCCCTACGAGCAGTACTTC. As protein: CASSYSNRGPYEQYF.